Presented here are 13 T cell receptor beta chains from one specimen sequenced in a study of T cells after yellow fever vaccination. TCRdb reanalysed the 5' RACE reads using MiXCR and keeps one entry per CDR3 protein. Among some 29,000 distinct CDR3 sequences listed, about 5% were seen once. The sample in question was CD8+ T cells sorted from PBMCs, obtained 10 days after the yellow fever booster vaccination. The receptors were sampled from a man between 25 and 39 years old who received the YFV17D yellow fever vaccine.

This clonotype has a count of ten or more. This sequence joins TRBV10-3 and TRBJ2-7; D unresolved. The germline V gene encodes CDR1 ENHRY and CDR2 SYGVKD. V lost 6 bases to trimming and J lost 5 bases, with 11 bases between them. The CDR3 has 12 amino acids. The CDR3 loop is CAISKTVDEQYF. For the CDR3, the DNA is TGTGCCATCAGCAAAACAGTGGACGAGCAGTACTTC.

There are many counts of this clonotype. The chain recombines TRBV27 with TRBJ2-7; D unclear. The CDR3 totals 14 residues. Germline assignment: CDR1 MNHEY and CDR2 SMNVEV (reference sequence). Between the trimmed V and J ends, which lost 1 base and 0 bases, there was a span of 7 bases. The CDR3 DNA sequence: TGTGCCAGCAGTTTATTCGGCAGCTCCTACGAGCAGTACTTC. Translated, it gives CASSLFGSSYEQYF.

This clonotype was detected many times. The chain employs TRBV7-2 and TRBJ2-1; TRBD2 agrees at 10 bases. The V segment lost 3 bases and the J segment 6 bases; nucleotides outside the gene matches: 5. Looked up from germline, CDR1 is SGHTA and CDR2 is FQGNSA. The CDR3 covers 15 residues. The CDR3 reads CASSFTSGTTNEQFF. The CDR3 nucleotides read TGTGCCAGCAGCTTTACTAGCGGGACAACCAATGAGCAGTTCTTC.

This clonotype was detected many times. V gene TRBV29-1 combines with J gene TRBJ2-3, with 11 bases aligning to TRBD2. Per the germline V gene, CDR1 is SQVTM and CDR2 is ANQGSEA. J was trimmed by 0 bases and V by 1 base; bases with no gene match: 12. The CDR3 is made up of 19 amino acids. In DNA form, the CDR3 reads TGCAGCGTTGAAGGTATAGCGGGAGGGCCGACTTTTAGCACAGATACGCAGTATTTT. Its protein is CSVEGIAGGPTFSTDTQYF.

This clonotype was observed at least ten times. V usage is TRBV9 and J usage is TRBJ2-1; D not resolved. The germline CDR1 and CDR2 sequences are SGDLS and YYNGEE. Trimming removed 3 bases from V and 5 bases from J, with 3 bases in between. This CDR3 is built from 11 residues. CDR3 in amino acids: CASSAHNEQFF. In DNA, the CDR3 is TGTGCCAGCAGCGCACACAATGAGCAGTTCTTC.

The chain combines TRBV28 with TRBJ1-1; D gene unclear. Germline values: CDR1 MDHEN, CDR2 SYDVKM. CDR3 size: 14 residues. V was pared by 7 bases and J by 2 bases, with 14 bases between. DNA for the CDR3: TGTGCCAGCATCCAAACGGATTACAACACTGAAGCTTTCTTT. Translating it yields CASIQTDYNTEAFF.

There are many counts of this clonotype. The CDR3 DNA reads TGTGCCAGCAGCTTCGCAGGGTTGGATGGGGATACGCAGTATTTT. As protein: CASSFAGLDGDTQYF. The chain has TRBV5-6 and TRBJ2-3, with D possibly being TRBD1 (5 bases). Between the trimmed V and J ends, which lost 2 bases and 6 bases, there was a span of 16 bases. The CDR3 runs to 15 residues. Germline V gene lookup returns CDR1 SGHDT and CDR2 YYEEEE.

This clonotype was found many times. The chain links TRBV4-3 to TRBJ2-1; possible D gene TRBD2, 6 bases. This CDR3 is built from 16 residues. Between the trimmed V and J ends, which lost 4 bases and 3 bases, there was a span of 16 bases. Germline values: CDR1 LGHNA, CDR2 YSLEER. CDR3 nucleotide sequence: TGCGCCAGCAGCCCAGATCAAGCTAGCGTCTACAATGAGCAGTTCTTC. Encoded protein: CASSPDQASVYNEQFF.

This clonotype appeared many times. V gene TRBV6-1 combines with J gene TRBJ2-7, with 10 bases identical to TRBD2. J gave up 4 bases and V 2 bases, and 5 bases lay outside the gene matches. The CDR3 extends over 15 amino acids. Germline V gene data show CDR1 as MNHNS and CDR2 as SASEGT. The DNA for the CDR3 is TGTGCCAGCAGTGAATCCGGGACTAGCGTTTACGAGCAGTACTTC. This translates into CASSESGTSVYEQYF.

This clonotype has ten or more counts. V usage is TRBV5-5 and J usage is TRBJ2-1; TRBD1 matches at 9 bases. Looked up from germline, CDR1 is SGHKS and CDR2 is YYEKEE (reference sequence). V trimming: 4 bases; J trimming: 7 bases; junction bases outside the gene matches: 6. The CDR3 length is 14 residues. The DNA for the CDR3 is TGTGCCAGCAGCCGCGGGACAGGGTGGAATGAGCAGTTCTTC. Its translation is CASSRGTGWNEQFF.

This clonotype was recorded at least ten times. CDR3 loop: CASSFLGDYEQYF. The CDR3 DNA is TGTGCCAGCAGTTTTCTCGGAGACTACGAGCAGTACTTC. This sequence joins TRBV28 and TRBJ2-7; D not resolved. The germline gives CDR1 MDHEN, CDR2 SYDVKM. Trimming removed 3 bases at V and 3 bases at J, with 9 bases between. The CDR3 sequence is 13 residues long.

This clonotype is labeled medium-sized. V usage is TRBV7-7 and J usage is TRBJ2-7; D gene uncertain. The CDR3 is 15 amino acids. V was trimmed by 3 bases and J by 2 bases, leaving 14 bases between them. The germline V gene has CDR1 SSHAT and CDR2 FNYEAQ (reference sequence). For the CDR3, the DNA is TGTGCCAGCAGCTTTCAGGAAGGCGGCGCCTACGAGCAGTACTTC. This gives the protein CASSFQEGGAYEQYF.

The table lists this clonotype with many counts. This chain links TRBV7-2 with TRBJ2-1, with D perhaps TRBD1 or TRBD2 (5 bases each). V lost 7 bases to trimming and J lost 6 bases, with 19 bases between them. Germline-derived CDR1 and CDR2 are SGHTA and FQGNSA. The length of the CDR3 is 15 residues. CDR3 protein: CASNPLAGSGNEQFF. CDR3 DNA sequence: TGTGCCAGCAACCCTCTAGCAGGGTCCGGCAATGAGCAGTTCTTC.